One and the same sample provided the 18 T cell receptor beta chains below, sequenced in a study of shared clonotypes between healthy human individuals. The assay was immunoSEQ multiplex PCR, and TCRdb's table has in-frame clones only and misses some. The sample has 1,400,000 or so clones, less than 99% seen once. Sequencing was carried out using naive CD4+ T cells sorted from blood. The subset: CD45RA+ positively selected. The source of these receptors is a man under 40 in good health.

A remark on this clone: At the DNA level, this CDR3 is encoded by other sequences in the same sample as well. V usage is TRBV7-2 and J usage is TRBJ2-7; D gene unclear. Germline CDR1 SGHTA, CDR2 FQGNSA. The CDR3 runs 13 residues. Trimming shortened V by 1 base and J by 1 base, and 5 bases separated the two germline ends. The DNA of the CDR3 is TGTGCCAGCAGCTTAGTTCGGTCCTACGAGCAGTACTTC. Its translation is CASSLVRSYEQYF.

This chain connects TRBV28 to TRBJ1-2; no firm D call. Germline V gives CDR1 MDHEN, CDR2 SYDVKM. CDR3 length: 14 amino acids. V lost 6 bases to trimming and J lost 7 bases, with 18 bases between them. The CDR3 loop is CASRVPGTPLGYTF. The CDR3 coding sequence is TGTGCCAGCAGGGTCCCAGGCACCCCTCTTGGCTACACCTTC.

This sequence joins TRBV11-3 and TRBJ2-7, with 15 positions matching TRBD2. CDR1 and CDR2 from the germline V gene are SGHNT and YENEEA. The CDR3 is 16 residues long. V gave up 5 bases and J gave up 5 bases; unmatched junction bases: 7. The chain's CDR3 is CASSHGLAGGPNEQYF. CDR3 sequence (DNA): TGTGCCAGCAGCCACGGACTAGCGGGAGGGCCTAACGAGCAGTACTTC.

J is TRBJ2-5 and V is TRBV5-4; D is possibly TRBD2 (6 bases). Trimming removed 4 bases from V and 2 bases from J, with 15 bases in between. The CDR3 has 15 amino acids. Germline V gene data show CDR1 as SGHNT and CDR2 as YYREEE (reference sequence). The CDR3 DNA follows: TGTGCCAGCAGCCTTCTCGCGGGGATTCAAGAGACCCAGTACTTC. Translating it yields CASSLLAGIQETQYF.

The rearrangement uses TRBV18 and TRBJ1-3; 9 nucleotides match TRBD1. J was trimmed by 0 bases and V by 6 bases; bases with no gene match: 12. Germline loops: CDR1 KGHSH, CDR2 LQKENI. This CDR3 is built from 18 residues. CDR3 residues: CASSPGQGSLSSGNTIYF. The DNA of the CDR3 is TGTGCCAGCTCGCCGGGACAGGGTAGTTTGAGCTCTGGAAACACCATATATTTT.

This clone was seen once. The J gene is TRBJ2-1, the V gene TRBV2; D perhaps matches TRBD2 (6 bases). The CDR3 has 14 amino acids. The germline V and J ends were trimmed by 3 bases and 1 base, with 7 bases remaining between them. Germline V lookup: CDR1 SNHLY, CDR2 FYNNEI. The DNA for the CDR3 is TGTGCCAGCAGTGAGGAGGGTTCCTACAATGAGCAGTTCTTC. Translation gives CASSEEGSYNEQFF.

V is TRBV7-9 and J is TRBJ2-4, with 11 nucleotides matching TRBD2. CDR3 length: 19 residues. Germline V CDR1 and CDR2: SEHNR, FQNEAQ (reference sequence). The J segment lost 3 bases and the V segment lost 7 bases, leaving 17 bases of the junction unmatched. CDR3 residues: CASTPSPLAGGPGKNIQYF. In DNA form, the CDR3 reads TGTGCCAGCACCCCCTCCCCCCTAGCGGGAGGTCCGGGCAAAAACATTCAGTACTTC. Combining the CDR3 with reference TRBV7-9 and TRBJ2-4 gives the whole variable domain DTGVSQNPRHKITKRGQNVTFRCDPISEHNRLYWYRQTLGQGPEFLTYFQNEAQLEKSRLLSDRFSAERPKGSFSTLEIQRTEQGDSAMYLCASTPSPLAGGPGKNIQYFGAGTRLSVL.

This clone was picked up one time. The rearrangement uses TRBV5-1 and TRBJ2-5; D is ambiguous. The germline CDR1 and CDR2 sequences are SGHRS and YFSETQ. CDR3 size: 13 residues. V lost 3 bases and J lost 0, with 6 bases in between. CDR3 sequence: CASSWVNQETQYF. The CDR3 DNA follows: TGCGCCAGCAGCTGGGTTAACCAAGAGACCCAGTACTTC.

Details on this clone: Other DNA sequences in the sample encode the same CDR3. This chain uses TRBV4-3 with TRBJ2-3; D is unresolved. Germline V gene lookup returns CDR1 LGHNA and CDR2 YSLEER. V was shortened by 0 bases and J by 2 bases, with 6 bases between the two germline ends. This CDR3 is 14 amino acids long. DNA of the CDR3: TGCGCCAGCAGCCAAGACGTACACACAGATACGCAGTATTTT. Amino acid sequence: CASSQDVHTDTQYF.

CDR3 sequence reads: CASGSGQGGAYEQYF. CDR3 sequence (DNA): TGTGCTAGTGGTTCAGGCCAGGGGGGGGCCTACGAGCAGTACTTC. This chain uses TRBV12-5 with TRBJ2-7; D tentatively reads TRBD1 or TRBD2 (7 bases each). This CDR3 region has 15 residues. Germline V gene sequence: CDR1 LGHNT, CDR2 FRNRAP. V was clipped by 4 bases and J by 2 bases, with 15 bases between them.

CDR3 amino acids: CASRPAGYQETQYF. The CDR3 DNA reads as TGCGCCAGCAGGCCAGCGGGGTACCAAGAGACCCAGTACTTC. V gene TRBV5-1 combines with J gene TRBJ2-5; 7 bases align to TRBD2. Germline trimming cut 5 bases from V and 0 bases from J; bases unmatched to any gene: 4. The CDR3 spans 14 residues. CDR1 is SGHRS, CDR2 YFSETQ, per germline.

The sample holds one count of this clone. DNA of the CDR3: TGCGCCAGCAGCTTGGAGGCAGCAGATACGCAGTATTTT. Translated, it gives CASSLEAADTQYF. J is TRBJ2-3 and V is TRBV5-1; D unclear. The germline V gene encodes CDR1 SGHRS and CDR2 YFSETQ. Trimming removed 0 bases at V and 4 bases at J, with 6 bases between. This CDR3 is 13 amino acids long.

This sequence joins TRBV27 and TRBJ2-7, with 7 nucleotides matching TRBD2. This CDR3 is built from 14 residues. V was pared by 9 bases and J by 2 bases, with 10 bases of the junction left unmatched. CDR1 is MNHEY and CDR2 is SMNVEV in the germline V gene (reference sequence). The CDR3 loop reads CASSNLGGTYEQYF. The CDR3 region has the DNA TGTGCCAGTTCAAATCTGGGAGGGACCTACGAGCAGTACTTC.

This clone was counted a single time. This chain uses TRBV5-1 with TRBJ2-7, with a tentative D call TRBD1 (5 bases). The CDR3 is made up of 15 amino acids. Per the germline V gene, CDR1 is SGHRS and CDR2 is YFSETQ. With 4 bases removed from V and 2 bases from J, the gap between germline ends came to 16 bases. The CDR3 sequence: CASSDVGPQPYEQYF. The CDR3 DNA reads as TGCGCCAGCAGCGATGTGGGGCCTCAACCCTACGAGCAGTACTTC.

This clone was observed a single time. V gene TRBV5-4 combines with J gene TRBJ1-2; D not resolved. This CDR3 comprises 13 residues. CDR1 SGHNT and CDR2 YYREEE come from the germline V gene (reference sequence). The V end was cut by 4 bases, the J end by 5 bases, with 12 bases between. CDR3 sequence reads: CASSVDGTYGYTF. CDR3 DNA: TGTGCCAGCAGCGTTGACGGTACTTATGGCTACACCTTC.

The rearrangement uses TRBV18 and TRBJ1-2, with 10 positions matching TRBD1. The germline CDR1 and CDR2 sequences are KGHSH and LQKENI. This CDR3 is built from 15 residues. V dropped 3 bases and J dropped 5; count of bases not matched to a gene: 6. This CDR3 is CASSPSGQGRYGYTF. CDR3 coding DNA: TGTGCCAGCTCACCCTCGGGACAGGGGAGATATGGCTACACCTTC.

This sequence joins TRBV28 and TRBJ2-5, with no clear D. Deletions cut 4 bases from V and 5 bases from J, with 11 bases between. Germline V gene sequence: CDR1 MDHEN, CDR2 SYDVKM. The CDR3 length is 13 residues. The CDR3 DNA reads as TGTGCCAGCAGTTCCAAAAACGGGGAGACCCAGTACTTC. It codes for CASSSKNGETQYF.

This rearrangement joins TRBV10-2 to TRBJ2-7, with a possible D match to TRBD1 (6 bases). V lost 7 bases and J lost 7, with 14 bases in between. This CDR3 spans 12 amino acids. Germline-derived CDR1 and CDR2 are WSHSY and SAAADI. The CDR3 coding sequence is TGCGCCAGCACCTCAGGGGCCCAAGAGCAGTACTTC. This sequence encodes CASTSGAQEQYF.